This T cell receptor (beta chain) was recorded in a study of blood T cells in healthy people across ages. Study-wide findings and caveats: PBMCs left unsorted prevented a conclusive naive versus antigen-experienced comparison.

Primers used in a second PCR of about 7 to 12 cycles were a sample-barcoded 5' primer and a J-beta primer mix. TCRdb recomputed calls from the 5' RACE reads with MiXCR, one row per CDR3 protein. The top ten clones hold 7.9% of a sample with some 1.4 million distinct CDR3 sequences, 35% to 45% of them seen once. As regards this clonotype: Its antigen remains unknown.

The sample taken for sequencing was blood. This sequence originates from a woman aged 18-29 years in good health.

CDR3 nucleotide sequence: TGCAGTGCGAGGACTAGCGAACTCCTAGGAGAGCAGTACTTC. Translated, it gives CSARTSELLGEQYF. The rearrangement uses TRBV20-1 and TRBJ2-7; the match to TRBD2 covers 9 bases. J gave up 7 bases and V 6 bases, and 13 bases lay outside the gene matches. CDR3 size: 14 residues. Germline loops: CDR1 DFQATT, CDR2 SNEGSKA (reference sequence).